Each of the 17 T cell receptor beta chains below was sequenced from the same sample in a study of cytomegalovirus exposure and HLA in healthy donors (dated by TCRdb to the late 2010s). The method behind the library was the immunoSEQ multiplex PCR assay. For the multiplex PCR, a mixture combining 60 forward primers for TCR Vbeta segments and 13 reverse primers for TCR Jbeta segments was used. TCRdb carries this immuneACCESS record with in-frame sequences only. Its versions omit some clonotypes, under half of them owing to an unresolved V gene in the studies checked, with the rest unexplained. The sample records about 130,000 clones, about four fifths of which are singletons. Of the sample, 3.1% is held by the ten largest clones. Sequenced material: PBMCs. The receptors were gathered from a man in his thirties or forties in good health and CMV-seronegative.

J is TRBJ2-1 and V is TRBV27; D gene ambiguous. The CDR3 extends over 14 amino acids. The V and J ends lost 0 bases and 6 bases respectively, with 9 bases between them. Per germline, CDR1 MNHEY and CDR2 SMNVEV (reference sequence). CDR3 in amino acids: CASSLSSLVNEQFF. The CDR3 DNA sequence: TGTGCCAGCAGTTTATCAAGCCTAGTCAATGAGCAGTTCTTC.

The chain employs TRBV29-1 and TRBJ2-1; 8 bases match TRBD2. CDR1 and CDR2 from the germline V gene are SQVTM and ANQGSEA. The CDR3 consists of 14 residues. Unmatched junction bases numbered 4, after V lost 4 bases and J lost 2 bases. The CDR3 DNA follows: TGCAGCGTTGTAAGCGGGAGCCCCTACAATGAGCAGTTCTTC. This gives the protein CSVVSGSPYNEQFF.

This clone was observed once. This chain joins TRBV5-6 and TRBJ2-7; a weak D match, TRBD1 (6 bases). The CDR3 has 12 residues. Germline CDR1 is SGHDT and CDR2 is YYEEEE. V lost 2 bases to trimming and J lost 7 bases, with 10 bases between them. CDR3 in amino acids: CASSLPQGEQYF. The CDR3 DNA follows: TGTGCCAGCAGCTTACCGCAGGGGGAGCAGTACTTC.

This sequence joins TRBV5-6 and TRBJ2-1, with D perhaps TRBD2 (7 bases). Germline CDR1 is SGHDT and CDR2 is YYEEEE. The CDR3 has 17 residues. V was shortened by 3 bases and J by 8 bases, with 24 bases between the two germline ends. CDR3 residues: CASSSRWPGGLVHEQFF. The CDR3 DNA is TGTGCCAGCAGCTCACGGTGGCCGGGGGGCCTGGTCCATGAGCAGTTCTTC.

The CDR3 sequence: CASSSRLAEYNEQFF. The CDR3 region has the DNA TGTGCCAGCAGCTCACGACTAGCGGAATACAATGAGCAGTTCTTC. The V gene is TRBV7-9, the J gene TRBJ2-1, with TRBD2 matching over 9 bases. CDR3 length equals 15 residues. With 4 bases clipped from V and 4 bases from J, the junction kept 5 bases outside the gene matches. The germline V gene encodes CDR1 SEHNR and CDR2 FQNEAQ (reference sequence). Looking up the rest from reference TRBV7-9 and TRBJ2-1 gives the full variable domain: DTGVSQNPRHKITKRGQNVTFRCDPISEHNRLYWYRQTLGQGPEFLTYFQNEAQLEKSRLLSDRFSAERPKGSFSTLEIQRTEQGDSAMYLCASSSRLAEYNEQFFGPGTRLTVL.

The chain has TRBV7-8 and TRBJ2-7; TRBD2 matches 14 bases. The trim removed 5 bases at V and 7 bases at J, leaving 10 bases unmatched. The germline CDR1 and CDR2 sequences are SGHVS and FQNEAQ. The CDR3 contains 16 residues. This CDR3 is CASSPEGLAGVREQYF. The CDR3 bases are TGTGCCAGCAGCCCCGAGGGACTAGCGGGAGTCCGGGAGCAGTACTTC.

The chain employs TRBV2 and TRBJ1-2; a weak D match, TRBD1 (6 bases). Between the trimmed V and J ends, which lost 6 bases and 5 bases, there was a span of 13 bases. CDR3 length: 13 residues. CDR1 SNHLY and CDR2 FYNNEI come from the germline V gene. In DNA, the CDR3 is TGTGCCAGCAGGCCCGGGGGGGCTTATGGCTACACCTTC. Amino acid sequence: CASRPGGAYGYTF.

This clone was observed once. The V gene is TRBV13, the J gene TRBJ1-6, with D possibly being TRBD1 (5 bases). The CDR3 has 14 residues. Germline CDR1 PRHDT, CDR2 FYEKMQ (reference sequence). Trimming left V 5 bases short and J 7 bases short, with 12 bases between. CDR3 sequence reads: CASSLTTVNSPLHF. The DNA for the CDR3 is TGTGCCAGCAGCCTAACGACAGTGAATTCACCCCTCCACTTT.

The chain joins TRBV2 to TRBJ2-2, with TRBD1 identical over 10 bases. Germline V gene lookup returns CDR1 SNHLY and CDR2 FYNNEI. This CDR3 is built from 15 residues. The J segment lost 8 bases and the V segment lost 8 bases, leaving 11 bases of the junction unmatched. The CDR3 nucleotides read TGTGCCAGCGGGGGACAGGGGCTGCCGTCTGGGGAGCTGTTTTTT. It specifies CASGGQGLPSGELFF.

The V call is TRBV27, the J call TRBJ2-1; 9 nucleotides line up with TRBD2. Germline V gene sequence: CDR1 MNHEY, CDR2 SMNVEV (reference sequence). This CDR3 contains 14 residues. The V and J ends lost 4 bases and 8 bases, in that order; junction bases with no gene match: 6. For the CDR3, the DNA is TGTGCCAGCAGTTCGCGGACTAGCGTGGATGAGCAGTTCTTC. Translation gives CASSSRTSVDEQFF.

V gene TRBV2 combines with J gene TRBJ2-5; 9 bases line up with TRBD1. The CDR3 runs to 15 residues. V shed 5 bases, J shed 5 bases, and the junction held 9 bases outside the gene matches. Germline V gene data show CDR1 as SNHLY and CDR2 as FYNNEI. This CDR3 is CASSQGQGGYETQYF. Here the CDR3 DNA reads TGTGCCAGCAGTCAGGGACAGGGAGGGTATGAGACCCAGTACTTC. The complete variable domain, with remaining parts taken from reference TRBV2 and TRBJ2-5, reads EPEVTQTPSHQVTQMGQEVILRCVPISNHLYFYWYRQILGQKVEFLVSFYNNEISEKSEIFDDQFSVERPDGSNFTLKIRSTKLEDSAMYFCASSQGQGGYETQYFGPGTRLLVL.

The chain employs TRBV2 and TRBJ1-5, with D perhaps TRBD1 (5 bases). The V end lost 2 bases, the J end lost 6 bases, and 14 bases lay between the germline ends. The CDR3 consists of 15 residues. Germline lookup yields CDR1 SNHLY and CDR2 FYNNEI. CDR3 DNA sequence: TGTGCCAGCAGTGAAAGGGGAAGCGGGGCTCAGCCCCAGCATTTT. Its protein product is CASSERGSGAQPQHF.

This chain links TRBV4-1 with TRBJ2-5; TRBD1 is a possible D gene (5 bases). The CDR3 is 16 residues long. Germline V gene lookup returns CDR1 MGHRA and CDR2 YSYEKL. Trimming cost V 4 bases and J 5 bases, with 20 bases left between them. The DNA of the CDR3 is TGCGCCAGCAGCCCAGAAAAATCGCCAGGGTGGGAGACCCAGTACTTC. Amino acids: CASSPEKSPGWETQYF.

The chain joins TRBV9 to TRBJ2-3, with D possibly TRBD1 on 5 matching bases. This CDR3 is built from 15 residues. Germline V gene data show CDR1 as SGDLS and CDR2 as YYNGEE. Between the trimmed V and J ends, which lost 4 bases and 4 bases, there was a span of 16 bases. CDR3 amino acids: CASSLGPPGSDTQYF. CDR3 DNA sequence: TGTGCCAGCAGCCTGGGCCCACCAGGGTCAGATACGCAGTATTTT. The whole variable domain, remainder taken from reference TRBV9 and TRBJ2-3, is DSGVTQTPKHLITATGQRVTLRCSPRSGDLSVYWYQQSLDQGLQFLIQYYNGEERAKGNILERFSAQQFPDLHSELNLSSLELGDSALYFCASSLGPPGSDTQYFGPGTRLTVL.

This chain links TRBV6-5 with TRBJ2-7; 8 nucleotides match TRBD1. The germline V gene has CDR1 MNHEY and CDR2 SVGAGI. The V gene end was trimmed by 6 bases and the J gene end by 4 bases; junction bases not matched to a gene: 8. The CDR3 has 14 amino acids. For the CDR3, the DNA is TGTGCCAGCAGCTTGGACAGGGACCTTTACGAGCAGTACTTC. Its protein is CASSLDRDLYEQYF.

This chain links TRBV7-9 with TRBJ2-2; a weak D match, TRBD2 (6 bases). Deletions cut 6 bases from V and 0 bases from J, with 14 bases between. CDR1 and CDR2 (germline): SEHNR, FQNEAQ (reference sequence). CDR3 length: 16 amino acids. This chain's CDR3 is CASSFLGGANTGELFF. For the CDR3, the DNA is TGTGCCAGCAGTTTCTTAGGAGGGGCGAACACCGGGGAGCTGTTTTTT.

Of note for this clone: The junction differs from germline at one of its ends, possibly a read error. The CDR3, as DNA: TGTGCCAACAGTGAAAGAGGCGGGGCCAATGAGCAGTTCTTC. It codes for CANSERGGANEQFF. The J gene is TRBJ2-1, the V gene TRBV2; maybe TRBD2 (6 bases). The CDR3 sequence is 14 residues long. Germline CDR1 is SNHLY and CDR2 is FYNNEI.